Below, 26 T cell receptor beta chains from the same sample are listed, as sequenced in a study of shared clonotypes between healthy human individuals. Data came from immunoSEQ multiplex PCR; TCRdb stores just in-frame clones and leaves some out. The table includes fewer than 850,000 clones, approximately 97% detected once. Terminally differentiated effector memory CD45RA+ cells were left out of the naive CD8 fraction, which was CD45RO-negative and positively selected for CCR7. The specimen sequenced was naive CD8+ T cells sorted from blood. The receptors were gathered from a man aged 30 to 39 in good health.

This chain connects TRBV4-1 to TRBJ2-2, with 7 nucleotides matching TRBD2. In germline, CDR1 is MGHRA, CDR2 YSYEKL. The CDR3 length is 18 residues. V dropped 4 bases and J dropped 8; count of bases not matched to a gene: 19. The CDR3 spells CASSLPPTSLGSPGELFF. The DNA for the CDR3 is TGCGCCAGCAGCCTACCCCCGACTAGCCTTGGATCACCGGGGGAGCTGTTTTTT.

The rearrangement joins TRBV27 to TRBJ2-7, with 11 bases aligning to TRBD1. The CDR3 contains 15 residues. J gave up 5 bases and V 0 bases, and 3 bases lay outside the gene matches. The germline gives CDR1 MNHEY, CDR2 SMNVEV (reference sequence). This chain's CDR3 is CASSLSQDRGHEQYF. For the CDR3, the DNA is TGTGCCAGCAGTTTATCGCAGGACAGGGGGCACGAGCAGTACTTC.

V is TRBV6-5 and J is TRBJ1-2, with D tentatively TRBD1 (6 bases). Germline values: CDR1 MNHEY, CDR2 SVGAGI. V was shortened by 5 bases and J by 9 bases, with 19 bases between the two germline ends. The CDR3 extends over 14 amino acids. As DNA, the CDR3 is TGTGCCAGCAGTCCCTACCCGACAGGTCGCAGCTACACCTTC. It codes for CASSPYPTGRSYTF.

The chain combines TRBV6-1 with TRBJ2-1; no definite D call. V was pared by 3 bases and J by 3 bases, with 6 bases between. CDR1 MNHNS and CDR2 SASEGT come from the germline V gene. The CDR3 loop spans 13 amino acids. CDR3 in DNA: TGTGCCAGCAGTGAGTACAGCTACAATGAGCAGTTCTTC. Encoded protein: CASSEYSYNEQFF.

The J gene is TRBJ2-2, the V gene TRBV19; D gene unclear. The CDR3 is made up of 14 amino acids. CDR1 is LNHDA, CDR2 SQIVND, per germline (reference sequence). The ends were cut back, 2 bases at V and 0 bases at J, with 4 bases in the middle. The CDR3: CASSIYTNTGELFF. The CDR3, as DNA: TGTGCCAGTAGTATATACACGAACACCGGGGAGCTGTTTTTT.

V and J are TRBV4-2 and TRBJ1-2; TRBD1 is a possible D gene (5 bases). Trimming removed 0 bases at V and 5 bases at J, with 19 bases between. The CDR3 sequence is 17 residues long. Germline CDR1 and CDR2: LGHNA and YNFKEQ. In DNA form, the CDR3 reads TGTGCCAGCAGCCAAGACAGATTTGGGGGTACCGGGTATGGCTACACCTTC. Protein product: CASSQDRFGGTGYGYTF.

V usage is TRBV10-1 and J usage is TRBJ2-7; 7 positions agree with TRBD2. J gave up 3 bases and V 3 bases, and 5 bases lay outside the gene matches. CDR1 is WNHNN and CDR2 is SYGVQD in the germline V gene (reference sequence). The CDR3 runs to 14 residues. The CDR3 sequence is CASSDPTSFYEQYF. The CDR3 coding sequence is TGCGCCAGCAGTGACCCGACTAGCTTCTACGAGCAGTACTTC.

As DNA, the CDR3 is TGTGCCAGCAGCTTGGCTCAGACTTACTACGAGCAGTACTTC. Amino acid sequence: CASSLAQTYYEQYF. The chain is built from TRBV5-5 and TRBJ2-7; D is uncertain. Per the germline V gene, CDR1 is SGHKS and CDR2 is YYEKEE (reference sequence). This CDR3 spans 14 amino acids. The germline V and J ends were trimmed by 0 bases and 3 bases, with 10 bases remaining between them.

V gene TRBV14 combines with J gene TRBJ2-7; D unclear. CDR3 length: 12 amino acids. Deletions cut 3 bases from V and 7 bases from J, with 10 bases between. Germline CDR1 SGHDN, CDR2 FVKESK. The CDR3, as DNA: TGTGCCAGCAGCCACCAGACGGCAGAGCAGTACTTC. Translating gives CASSHQTAEQYF.

The rearrangement links TRBV6-6 to TRBJ2-2, with D maybe TRBD2 (6 bases). V was shortened by 1 base and J by 4 bases, with 10 bases between the two germline ends. The CDR3 covers 15 residues. The germline gives CDR1 MNHNY, CDR2 SVGAGI (reference sequence). Written as DNA, the CDR3 is TGTGCCAGCAGTTACTGGCGGGAAGGCACCGGGGAGCTGTTTTTT. Amino acids: CASSYWREGTGELFF.

The chain carries TRBV6-6 and TRBJ2-5, with 7 positions matching TRBD1. Germline V gene data show CDR1 as MNHNY and CDR2 as SVGAGI (reference sequence). The trim removed 4 bases at V and 5 bases at J, leaving 7 bases unmatched. CDR3 length: 14 residues. For the CDR3, the DNA is TGTGCCAGCAGTTCTACAGGGGTTCTTGAGACCCAGTACTTC. This sequence encodes CASSSTGVLETQYF.

The chain couples TRBV5-5 to TRBJ1-1, with 8 bases matching TRBD1. The CDR3 runs 15 residues. Germline-derived CDR1 and CDR2 are SGHKS and YYEKEE (reference sequence). J gave up 1 base and V 2 bases, and 4 bases lay outside the gene matches. The CDR3 here is CASSLTGQENTEAFF. The DNA for the CDR3 is TGTGCCAGCAGCTTAACGGGACAGGAGAACACTGAAGCTTTCTTT.

This rearrangement joins TRBV7-9 to TRBJ1-4; the D is unclear. V was pared by 3 bases and J by 3 bases, with 11 bases between. This CDR3 contains 15 residues. Per germline, CDR1 SEHNR and CDR2 FQNEAQ (reference sequence). CDR3: CASSFSGEANEKLFF. In DNA form, the CDR3 reads TGTGCCAGCAGCTTTAGTGGAGAGGCTAATGAAAAACTGTTTTTT.

This rearrangement joins TRBV7-9 to TRBJ2-1, with 9 bases matching TRBD1. Germline V CDR1 and CDR2: SEHNR, FQNEAQ (reference sequence). This CDR3 is 16 amino acids long. V shed 5 bases and J 8 bases; nucleotides not matched to a gene: 13. As DNA, the CDR3 is TGTGCCAGCAGCCCAGCGGTCGGGACAGGGTTCCATGAGCAGTTCTTC. Amino acids: CASSPAVGTGFHEQFF.

The chain has TRBV10-1 and TRBJ2-5; no firm D call. CDR1 WNHNN and CDR2 SYGVQD come from the germline V gene (reference sequence). The length of the CDR3 is 13 residues. V was trimmed by 2 bases and J by 7 bases, leaving 11 bases between them. This CDR3 reads CASSEVPGGTQYF. The CDR3 bases are TGCGCCAGCAGTGAGGTCCCGGGTGGGACCCAGTACTTC.

V usage is TRBV7-9 and J usage is TRBJ2-7; possibly TRBD2 for D (5 bases). CDR3 length equals 16 residues. CDR1 is SEHNR and CDR2 is FQNEAQ in the germline V gene (reference sequence). Trimming pared 0 bases from V and 0 bases from J, leaving 12 bases between. DNA for the CDR3: TGTGCCAGCAGCTTAGCGCTAGGTGCGGGCTCCTACGAGCAGTACTTC. It is translated as CASSLALGAGSYEQYF.

The V gene is TRBV19, the J gene TRBJ1-5; the D is unclear. The CDR3 runs to 16 residues. V shed 0 bases and J shed 4 bases, with 13 bases lying between them. Germline lookup yields CDR1 LNHDA and CDR2 SQIVND (reference sequence). The CDR3 loop is CASSIDTTSWNQPQHF. The DNA for the CDR3 is TGTGCCAGTAGTATAGATACGACATCCTGGAATCAGCCCCAGCATTTT.

The chain has TRBV19 and TRBJ2-2; the match to TRBD1 covers 9 bases. J was trimmed by 6 bases and V by 4 bases; bases with no gene match: 3. The germline gives CDR1 LNHDA, CDR2 SQIVND (reference sequence). The length of the CDR3 is 14 residues. CDR3 in amino acids: CASSTGTGSGELFF. The CDR3 nucleotides are TGTGCCAGTAGTACCGGGACAGGGTCCGGGGAGCTGTTTTTT.

V is TRBV27 and J is TRBJ2-4; no definite D call. The germline V gene encodes CDR1 MNHEY and CDR2 SMNVEV (reference sequence). The CDR3 has 11 residues. Trimming removed 6 bases from V and 5 bases from J, with 5 bases in between. The CDR3 loop is CASRKENIQYF. DNA for the CDR3: TGTGCCAGCAGAAAGGAAAACATTCAGTACTTC.

The genes are TRBV5-6 and TRBJ1-2, with TRBD1 as a possible D gene (6 bases). The CDR3 sequence is 11 residues long. Trimming left V 0 bases short and J 11 bases short, with 8 bases between. Germline V lookup: CDR1 SGHDT, CDR2 YYEEEE. The CDR3 nucleotides read TGTGCCAGCAGCTTGGGGACAGTGTACACCTTC. This encodes CASSLGTVYTF.

This rearrangement joins TRBV29-1 to TRBJ1-1, with D possibly matching TRBD1 (6 bases). CDR1 is SQVTM, CDR2 ANQGSEA, per germline. The CDR3 runs 14 residues. Trimming removed 2 bases at V and 4 bases at J, with 14 bases between. The CDR3 DNA is TGCAGCGTTGAAACTACAGGGTGGCGCACTGAAGCTTTCTTT. It specifies CSVETTGWRTEAFF.

The chain is built from TRBV14 and TRBJ1-4, with 9 bases aligning to TRBD1. The germline CDR1 and CDR2 sequences are SGHDN and FVKESK. The CDR3 has 16 residues. Trimming took 2 bases from V and 2 from J; bases not matched to a gene: 3. The CDR3 DNA reads as TGTGCCAGCAGCCAATGGACAGGGGCTACTAATGAAAAACTGTTTTTT. Translating gives CASSQWTGATNEKLFF.

This chain links TRBV5-4 with TRBJ2-1; tentatively, D is TRBD2 (5 bases). The CDR3 is 15 amino acids. The germline CDR1 and CDR2 sequences are SGHNT and YYREEE (reference sequence). Trimming left V 6 bases short and J 9 bases short, with 22 bases between. In nucleotides, the CDR3 is TGTGCCAGCATCGGGGAAGGGTGGGCTAGGCGTGAGCAGTTCTTC. This gives the protein CASIGEGWARREQFF.

The rearrangement links TRBV15 to TRBJ2-7, with 11 bases identical to TRBD2. The junction had 14 bases not matched to a gene; V was cut back by 3 bases and J by 4 bases. Per germline, CDR1 LNHNV and CDR2 YYDKDF (reference sequence). The CDR3 runs 18 residues. The CDR3 is CATSSTTIAGGPEYEQYF. The CDR3 coding sequence is TGTGCCACCAGCAGTACAACCATAGCGGGAGGGCCGGAATACGAGCAGTACTTC.

The chain recombines TRBV7-3 with TRBJ1-1; D uncertain. The CDR3 runs 15 residues. The V gene's germline CDR1 is SGHTA and CDR2 FQGTGA. The ends were cut back, 3 bases at V and 5 bases at J, with 16 bases in the middle. DNA of the CDR3: TGTGCCAGCAGCTTGAACGAGGGAGGGTGGACTGAAGCTTTCTTT. The encoded protein is CASSLNEGGWTEAFF.

The rearrangement joins TRBV7-9 to TRBJ1-4; unclear D gene. Germline V gene sequence: CDR1 SEHNR, CDR2 FQNEAQ (reference sequence). V was clipped by 5 bases and J by 8 bases, with 24 bases between them. This CDR3 region has 17 residues. CDR3 bases: TGTGCCAGCAGCCATAGCACCCTTGTTGGCAGGAAAGAAAAACTGTTTTTT. Its protein is CASSHSTLVGRKEKLFF.